This entry is about one T cell receptor beta chain. This sample is part of a study of shared clonotypes between healthy human individuals. Measured with immunoSEQ multiplex PCR; TCRdb has only the in-frame clones, and not every one. The sample lists around 980,000 clones; around 78% were seen once. There are 15 residues in the CDR3. The ends lost 2 bases at V and 7 bases at J; junction bases unmatched: 10. CDR1 is SGHDT, CDR2 YYEEEE, per germline. The TCR was taken from a man in his late teens or twenties in good health. Some clones in this sample may be carry-over from other donors' samples. Sequenced: memory CD4+ T cells from PBMCs. The subset denotes: CD45RA-negative fraction. This chain uses TRBV5-6 with TRBJ1-2, with 8 bases identical to TRBD1. CDR3 protein: CASSLSRRTGRGYTF. DNA of the CDR3: TGTGCCAGCAGCTTATCCCGTCGGACAGGGCGTGGCTACACCTTC.